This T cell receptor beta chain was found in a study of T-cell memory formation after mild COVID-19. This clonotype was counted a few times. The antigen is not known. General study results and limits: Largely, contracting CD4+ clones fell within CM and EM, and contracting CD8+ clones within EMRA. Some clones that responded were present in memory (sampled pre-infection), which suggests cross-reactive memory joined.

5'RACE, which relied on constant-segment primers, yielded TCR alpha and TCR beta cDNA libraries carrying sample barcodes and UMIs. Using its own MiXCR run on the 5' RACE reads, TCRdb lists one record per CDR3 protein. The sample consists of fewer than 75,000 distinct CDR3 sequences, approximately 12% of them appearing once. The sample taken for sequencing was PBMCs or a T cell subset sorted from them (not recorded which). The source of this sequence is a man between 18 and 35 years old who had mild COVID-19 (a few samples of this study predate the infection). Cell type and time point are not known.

The DNA for the CDR3 is TGCGCCAGCAGCCCTCAAGGGCCCGGGGAGACCCAGTACTTC. Residues: CASSPQGPGETQYF. This rearrangement joins TRBV5-1 to TRBJ2-5, with unresolved D. In germline, CDR1 is SGHRS, CDR2 YFSETQ. The CDR3 runs to 14 residues. Trimming stripped 4 bases from V and 5 bases from J, with 15 bases between.